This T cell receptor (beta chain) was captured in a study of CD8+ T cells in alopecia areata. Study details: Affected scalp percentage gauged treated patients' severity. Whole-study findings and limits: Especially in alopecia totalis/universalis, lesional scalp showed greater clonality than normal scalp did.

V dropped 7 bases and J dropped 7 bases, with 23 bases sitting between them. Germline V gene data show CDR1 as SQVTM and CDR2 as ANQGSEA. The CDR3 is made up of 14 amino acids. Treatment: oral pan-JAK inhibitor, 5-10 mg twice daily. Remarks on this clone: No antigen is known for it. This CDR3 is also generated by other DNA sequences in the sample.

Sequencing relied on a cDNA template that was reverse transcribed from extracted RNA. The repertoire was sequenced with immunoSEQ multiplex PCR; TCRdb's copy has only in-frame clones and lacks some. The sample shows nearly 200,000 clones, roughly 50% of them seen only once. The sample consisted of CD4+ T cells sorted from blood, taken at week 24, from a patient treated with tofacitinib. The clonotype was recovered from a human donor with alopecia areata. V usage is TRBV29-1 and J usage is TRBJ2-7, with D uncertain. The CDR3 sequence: CSAAGVSSGYEQYF. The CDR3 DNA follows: TGCAGCGCTGCAGGTGTAAGTAGTGGCTATGAGCAGTACTTC.